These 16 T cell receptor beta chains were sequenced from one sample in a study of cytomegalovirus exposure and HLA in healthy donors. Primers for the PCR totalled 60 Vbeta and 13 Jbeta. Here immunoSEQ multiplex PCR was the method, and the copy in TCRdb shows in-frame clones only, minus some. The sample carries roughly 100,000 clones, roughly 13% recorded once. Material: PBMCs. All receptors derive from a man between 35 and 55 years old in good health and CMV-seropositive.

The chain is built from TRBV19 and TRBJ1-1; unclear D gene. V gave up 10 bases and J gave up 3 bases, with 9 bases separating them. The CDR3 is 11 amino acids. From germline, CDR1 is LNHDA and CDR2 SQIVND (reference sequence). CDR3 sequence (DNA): TGTGCCACCAAAATGTACACTGAAGCTTTCTTT. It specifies CATKMYTEAFF.

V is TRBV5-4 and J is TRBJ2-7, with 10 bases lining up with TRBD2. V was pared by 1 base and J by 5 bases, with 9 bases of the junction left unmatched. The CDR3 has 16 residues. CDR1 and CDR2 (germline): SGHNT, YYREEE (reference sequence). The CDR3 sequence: CASSLWLAGATDEQYF. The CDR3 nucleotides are TGTGCCAGCAGCTTGTGGCTAGCGGGAGCAACAGACGAGCAGTACTTC.

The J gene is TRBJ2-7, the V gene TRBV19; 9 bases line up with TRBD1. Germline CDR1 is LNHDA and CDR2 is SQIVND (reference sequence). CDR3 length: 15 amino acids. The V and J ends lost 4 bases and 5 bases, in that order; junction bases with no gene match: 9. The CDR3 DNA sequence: TGTGCCAGTAGTACGGGGACAGGGAGGAAGAACGAGCAGTACTTC. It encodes CASSTGTGRKNEQYF. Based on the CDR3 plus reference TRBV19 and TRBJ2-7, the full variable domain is DGGITQSPKYLFRKEGQNVTLSCEQNLNHDAMYWYRQDPGQGLRLIYYSQIVNDFQKGDIAEGYSVSREKKESFPLTVTSAQKNPTAFYLCASSTGTGRKNEQYFGPGTRLTVT.

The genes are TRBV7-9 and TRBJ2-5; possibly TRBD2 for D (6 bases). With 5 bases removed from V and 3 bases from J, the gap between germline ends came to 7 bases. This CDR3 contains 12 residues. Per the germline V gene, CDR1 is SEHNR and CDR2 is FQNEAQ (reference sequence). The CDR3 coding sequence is TGTGCCAGCAGCCGGACTAAAGAGACCCAGTACTTC. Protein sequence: CASSRTKETQYF. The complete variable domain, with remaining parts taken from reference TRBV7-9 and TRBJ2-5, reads DTGVSQNPRHKITKRGQNVTFRCDPISEHNRLYWYRQTLGQGPEFLTYFQNEAQLEKSRLLSDRFSAERPKGSFSTLEIQRTEQGDSAMYLCASSRTKETQYFGPGTRLLVL.

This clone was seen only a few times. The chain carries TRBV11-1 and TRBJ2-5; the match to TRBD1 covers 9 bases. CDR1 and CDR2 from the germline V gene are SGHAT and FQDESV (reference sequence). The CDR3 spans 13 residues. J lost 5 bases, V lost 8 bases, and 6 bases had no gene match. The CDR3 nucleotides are TGTGCCAGCCAAACAGGGGGCTGGGAGACCCAGTACTTC. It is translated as CASQTGGWETQYF. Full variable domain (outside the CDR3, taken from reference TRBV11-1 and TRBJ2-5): EAEVAQSPRYKITEKSQAVAFWCDPISGHATLYWYRQILGQGPELLVQFQDESVVDDSQLPKDRFSAERLKGVDSTLKIQPAELGDSAMYLCASQTGGWETQYFGPGTRLLVL.

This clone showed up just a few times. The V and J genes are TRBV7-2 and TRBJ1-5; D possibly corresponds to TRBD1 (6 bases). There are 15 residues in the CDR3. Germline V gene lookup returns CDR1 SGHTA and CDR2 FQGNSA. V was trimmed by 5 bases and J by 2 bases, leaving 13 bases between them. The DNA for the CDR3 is TGTGCCAGCAGCACCAGGGGTGGTGGCAATCAGCCCCAGCATTTT. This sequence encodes CASSTRGGGNQPQHF.

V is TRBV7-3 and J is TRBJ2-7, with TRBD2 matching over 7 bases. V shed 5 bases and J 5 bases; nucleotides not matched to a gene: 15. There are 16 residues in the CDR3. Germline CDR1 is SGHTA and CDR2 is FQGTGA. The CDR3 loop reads CASSPRGGGSVHEQYF. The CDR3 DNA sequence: TGTGCCAGCAGCCCCCGGGGCGGCGGGAGTGTTCACGAGCAGTACTTC.

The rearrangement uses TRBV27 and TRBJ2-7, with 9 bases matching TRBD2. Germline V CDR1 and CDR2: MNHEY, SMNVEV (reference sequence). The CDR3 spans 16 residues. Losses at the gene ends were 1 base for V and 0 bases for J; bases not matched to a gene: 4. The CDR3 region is CASSLWGSGSSYEQYF. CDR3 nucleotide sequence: TGTGCCAGCAGTTTATGGGGTAGCGGGAGCTCCTACGAGCAGTACTTC.

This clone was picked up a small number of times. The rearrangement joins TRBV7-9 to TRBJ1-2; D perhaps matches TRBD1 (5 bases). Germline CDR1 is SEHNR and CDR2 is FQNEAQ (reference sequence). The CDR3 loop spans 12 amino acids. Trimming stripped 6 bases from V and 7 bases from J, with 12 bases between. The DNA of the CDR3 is TGTGCCAGCAGTCAAGGGGAGGGTGGCTACACCTTC. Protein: CASSQGEGGYTF. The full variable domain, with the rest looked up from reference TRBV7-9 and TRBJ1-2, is DTGVSQNPRHKITKRGQNVTFRCDPISEHNRLYWYRQTLGQGPEFLTYFQNEAQLEKSRLLSDRFSAERPKGSFSTLEIQRTEQGDSAMYLCASSQGEGGYTFGSGTRLTVV.

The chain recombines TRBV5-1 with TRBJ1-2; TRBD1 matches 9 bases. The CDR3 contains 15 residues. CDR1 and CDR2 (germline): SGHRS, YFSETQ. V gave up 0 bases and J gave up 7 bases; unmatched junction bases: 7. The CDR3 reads CASSLADGTGLGYTF. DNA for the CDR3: TGCGCCAGCAGCTTGGCCGATGGGACAGGGCTTGGCTACACCTTC.

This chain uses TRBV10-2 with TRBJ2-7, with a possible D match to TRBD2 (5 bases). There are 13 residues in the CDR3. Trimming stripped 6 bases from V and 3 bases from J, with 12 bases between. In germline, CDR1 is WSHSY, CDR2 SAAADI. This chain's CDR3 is CASSNGLNYEQYF. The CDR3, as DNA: TGCGCCAGCAGCAACGGACTGAACTACGAGCAGTACTTC.

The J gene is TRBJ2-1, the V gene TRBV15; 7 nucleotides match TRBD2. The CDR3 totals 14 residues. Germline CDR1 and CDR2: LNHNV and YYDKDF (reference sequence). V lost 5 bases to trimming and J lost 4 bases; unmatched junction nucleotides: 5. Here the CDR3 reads CATSAGVAYNEQFF. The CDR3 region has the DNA TGTGCCACCAGCGCGGGAGTAGCTTACAATGAGCAGTTCTTC. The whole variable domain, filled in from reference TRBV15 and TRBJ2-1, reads DAMVIQNPRYQVTQFGKPVTLSCSQTLNHNVMYWYQQKSSQAPKLLFHYYDKDFNNEADTPDNFQSRRPNTSFCFLDIRSPGLGDTAMYLCATSAGVAYNEQFFGPGTRLTVL.

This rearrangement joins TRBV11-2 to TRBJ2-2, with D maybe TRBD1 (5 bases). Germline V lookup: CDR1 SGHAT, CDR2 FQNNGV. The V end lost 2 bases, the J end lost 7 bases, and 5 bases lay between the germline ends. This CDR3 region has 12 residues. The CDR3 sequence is CASSLQGGELFF. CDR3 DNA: TGTGCCAGCAGCTTACAGGGCGGGGAGCTGTTTTTT.

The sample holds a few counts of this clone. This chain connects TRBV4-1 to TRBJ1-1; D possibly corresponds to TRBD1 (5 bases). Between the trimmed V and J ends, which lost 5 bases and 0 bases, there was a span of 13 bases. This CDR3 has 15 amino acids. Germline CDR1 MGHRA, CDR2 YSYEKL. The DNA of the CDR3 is TGCGCCAGCAGCATAACGGGACTTATGAACACTGAAGCTTTCTTT. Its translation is CASSITGLMNTEAFF.

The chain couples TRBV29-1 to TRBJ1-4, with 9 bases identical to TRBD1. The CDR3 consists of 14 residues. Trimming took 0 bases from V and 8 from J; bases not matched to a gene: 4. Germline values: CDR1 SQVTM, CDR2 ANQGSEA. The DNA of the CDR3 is TGCAGCGTTGAAGAGACCGGGACAGGGGAAAAACTGTTTTTT. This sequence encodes CSVEETGTGEKLFF.

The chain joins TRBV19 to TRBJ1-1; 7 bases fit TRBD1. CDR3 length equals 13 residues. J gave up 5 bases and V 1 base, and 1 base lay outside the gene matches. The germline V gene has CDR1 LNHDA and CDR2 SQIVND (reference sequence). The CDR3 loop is CASSIGQGTEAFF. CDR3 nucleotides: TGTGCCAGTAGTATAGGACAGGGAACTGAAGCTTTCTTT.